The clone carrying this T cell receptor beta chain was seen at least ten times. Antigen unknown. The data were obtained in a study of spatial heterogeneity in lung cancer. Findings and limits, study-wide: Expanded alpha and beta TCR counts within tumors tracked tumor mutation counts. Tallies of expanded TCRs, which were sorted into ubiquitous and regional groups, correlated with counts of ubiquitous and regional nonsynonymous mutations, respectively.

Sample time point: sample taken at primary tumor resection. The donors were 65 to 85 patients with non-small cell lung cancer that was early-stage and untreated. A distinct unique molecular identifier was carried by each TCR cDNA molecule. TCRdb processed the 5' RACE reads anew with MiXCR; each CDR3 protein has one entry. The table has 20,000 to 25,000 distinct CDR3 sequences, about 4.4% seen once; the top ten hold around 9%. Germline loops: CDR1 MDHEN, CDR2 SYDVKM. Between the trimmed V and J ends, which lost 3 bases and 4 bases, there was a span of 13 bases. The CDR3 totals 15 residues. The source is a male donor with early-stage non-small cell lung cancer. The chain recombines TRBV28 with TRBJ1-5; tentative D call: TRBD1 (5 bases). Specimen: lung tumor tissue, collected at surgery. The CDR3 is CASSFSPGSNQPQHF. CDR3 nucleotide sequence: TGTGCCAGCAGTTTTTCCCCAGGGTCTAATCAGCCCCAGCATTTT.